This T cell receptor beta chain emerged from a study of CD8 T cells in ankylosing spondylitis. TCRdb itself ran the 5' RACE reads through MiXCR, one entry per CDR3 protein. This sample has a few hundred thousand distinct CDR3 sequences; approximately 22% occur once, and the top ten carry roughly 13%. V shed 4 bases and J 1 base; nucleotides not matched to a gene: 4. The CDR3 sequence is 16 residues long. Germline lookup yields CDR1 MNHEY and CDR2 SMNVEV (reference sequence). Specimen: blood, either unsorted or a sorted T cell fraction (not recorded which). The V gene is TRBV27, the J gene TRBJ2-7; TRBD2 matches at 13 bases. This TCR was sampled from a male donor with ankylosing spondylitis or in good health (not recorded which). The DNA of the CDR3 is TGTGCCAGCAGTTCCCCGGGACTAGCGGGGTCCTACGAGCAGTACTTC. Translating it yields CASSSPGLAGSYEQYF.